This paragraph covers one TCR beta chain sequence. Its specificity is not known. TCRdb called the RT-PCR reads again in MiXCR, with one record for every CDR3 protein. The data contain about 190,000 distinct CDR3 sequences, roughly 14% of them seen just once; the ten biggest clones take up approximately 30%. This sample was taken from a study of response to subunit inactivated influenza vaccine. Study-level findings and limits: Authors suggested seasonal influenza vaccinations each recruit few new T cells.

The CDR3 spans 16 residues. Germline CDR1 LGHDT, CDR2 YNNKEL (reference sequence). The V segment lost 0 bases and the J segment 0 bases; nucleotides outside the gene matches: 2. The sequence was collected from a man aged 45 to 65 who received an inactivated influenza vaccine. The sequencing used CD8+ T cells sorted from PBMCs, collected approximately 5 days after vaccination. V usage is TRBV3-1 and J usage is TRBJ2-3, with 8 bases matching TRBD2. The CDR3 nucleotides are TGTGCCAGCAGCCAAGATACTAGCGGAAGCACAGATACGCAGTATTTT. Protein: CASSQDTSGSTDTQYF.